Listed here are 30 T cell receptor beta chains from one sample, sequenced in a study of T-cell reconstitution after alpha-beta-depleted transplantation in children. For TCRbeta, the library was prepared with unique molecular identifiers. TCRdb reprocessed the PCR reads with MiXCR, giving one entry per CDR3 protein. The profile covers more than 85,000 distinct CDR3 sequences, with about 6.8% appearing a single time and 16% taken by the ten largest. The material sequenced was PBMCs, taken before TCRalphabeta/CD19-depleted stem cell transplant. These TCRs come from a boy under 10 years old with acute lymphoblastic leukemia, due to receive a stem cell transplant.

This clonotype occurred a few times. The J gene is TRBJ2-1, the V gene TRBV14; a possible D gene is TRBD1 (6 bases). In germline, CDR1 is SGHDN, CDR2 FVKESK. The CDR3 is 12 residues long. V lost 3 bases, J lost 8 bases, and 8 bases lay in between. Here the CDR3 reads CASSHGQHEQFF. CDR3 nucleotide sequence: TGTGCCAGCAGCCACGGACAGCATGAGCAGTTCTTC.

CDR3 amino acids: CASSLGLAGPSTDTQYF. CDR3 nucleotides: TGTGCCAGCAGCTTAGGACTAGCGGGTCCTAGCACAGATACGCAGTATTTT. The rearrangement links TRBV7-9 to TRBJ2-3, with TRBD2 matching over 10 bases. Germline V gene sequence: CDR1 SEHNR, CDR2 FQNEAQ (reference sequence). The CDR3 totals 17 residues. Trimming at V came to 1 base and at J to 0 bases, leaving 4 bases not matched to a gene.

The rearrangement links TRBV10-2 to TRBJ1-2; tentative D call: TRBD1 (5 bases). The CDR3 contains 11 residues. V lost 9 bases and J 6 bases, leaving 11 bases between the germline ends. Germline V CDR1 and CDR2: WSHSY, SAAADI. CDR3 coding DNA: TGCGCCAGTCAAAGGGGAAATGGCTACACCTTC. This sequence encodes CASQRGNGYTF.

Of note for this clonotype: A read error may be the cause here, since a much bigger clone is one base away. The CDR3 carries no conserved terminal phenylalanine or tryptophan, so it likely arises from a read error. This chain joins TRBV27 and TRBJ1-2, with 7 bases lining up with TRBD1. The CDR3 extends over 15 amino acids. The trim removed 5 bases at V and 0 bases at J, leaving 6 bases unmatched. The germline CDR1 and CDR2 sequences are MNHEY and SMNVEV (reference sequence). The CDR3 here is CASSVGTAPNYGYTY. Here the CDR3 DNA reads TGTGCCAGCAGTGTGGGGACAGCGCCTAACTATGGCTACACCTAC.

This clonotype has more than one count but fewer than ten. The V gene is TRBV7-4, the J gene TRBJ2-5; 13 positions agree with TRBD2. The CDR3 loop spans 16 amino acids. The junction had 4 bases not matched to a gene; V was cut back by 1 base and J by 5 bases. Germline values: CDR1 SGHVT, CDR2 SQSDAQ. The CDR3 sequence: CASSLGTSGGAETQYF. CDR3 sequence (DNA): TGTGCCAGCAGCTTAGGAACTAGCGGGGGGGCGGAGACCCAGTACTTC.

This clonotype was seen a handful of times. CDR3 nucleotide sequence: TGCAGTGCTAGAGAGGCTAGCGCAAACACCGGGGAGCTGTTTTTT. This encodes CSAREASANTGELFF. V is TRBV20-1 and J is TRBJ2-2, with TRBD2 as a possible D gene (6 bases). The CDR3 covers 15 residues. Per the germline V gene, CDR1 is DFQATT and CDR2 is SNEGSKA (reference sequence). The V end lost 0 bases, the J end lost 2 bases, and 10 bases lay between the germline ends.

This clonotype has just a few counts. The genes are TRBV7-2 and TRBJ2-7; D unclear. Per germline, CDR1 SGHTA and CDR2 FQGNSA. The CDR3 consists of 13 residues. The V end lost 5 bases, the J end lost 2 bases, and 10 bases lay between the germline ends. As DNA, the CDR3 is TGTGCCAGCAGCCCTTGGGATGCCTACGAGCAGTACTTC. Amino acids: CASSPWDAYEQYF. Drawing the rest from reference TRBV7-2 and TRBJ2-7, the complete variable domain is GAGVSQSPSNKVTEKGKDVELRCDPISGHTALYWYRQSLGQGLEFLIYFQGNSAPDKSGLPSDRFSAERTGGSVSTLTIQRTQQEDSAVYLCASSPWDAYEQYFGPGTRLTVT.

This clonotype showed up many times. The V and J genes are TRBV29-1 and TRBJ2-1; tentative D call: TRBD1 (5 bases). The CDR3 length is 12 residues. Per the germline V gene, CDR1 is SQVTM and CDR2 is ANQGSEA. The V and J ends lost 5 bases and 5 bases respectively, with 10 bases between them. The CDR3 DNA reads TGCAGCGTTACGACAGATAACAATGAGCAGTTCTTC. Translated, it gives CSVTTDNNEQFF.

This clonotype occurred many times. The chain combines TRBV25-1 with TRBJ1-2, with unresolved D. With 3 bases removed from V and 0 bases from J, the gap between germline ends came to 11 bases. The CDR3 length is 15 residues. Germline V gene data show CDR1 as MGHDK and CDR2 as SYGVNS. The CDR3 loop reads CASSDPLGANYGYTF. The DNA for the CDR3 is TGTGCCAGCAGTGACCCTCTGGGAGCTAACTATGGCTACACCTTC.

This clonotype was detected a few times. J is TRBJ2-5 and V is TRBV20-1; the D gene is possibly TRBD2 (5 bases). Trimming shortened V by 6 bases and J by 3 bases, and 17 bases separated the two germline ends. CDR3 size: 14 residues. Germline V gene sequence: CDR1 DFQATT, CDR2 SNEGSKA (reference sequence). CDR3 in amino acids: CSAASGGAEETQYF. DNA of the CDR3: TGCAGTGCGGCCTCAGGAGGTGCGGAAGAGACCCAGTACTTC.

This clonotype was picked up many times. The chain couples TRBV29-1 to TRBJ1-1; no reliable D call. Per germline, CDR1 SQVTM and CDR2 ANQGSEA. This CDR3 is built from 13 residues. V was clipped by 2 bases and J by 0 bases, with 7 bases between them. CDR3 nucleotides: TGCAGCGTTGAAAGGCGGTTGAACACTGAAGCTTTCTTT. Residues: CSVERRLNTEAFF. The variable domain in full, with the rest retrieved from reference TRBV29-1 and TRBJ1-1, is SAVISQKPSRDICQRGTSLTIQCQVDSQVTMMFWYRQQPGQSLTLIATANQGSEATYESGFVIDKFPISRPNLTFSTLTVSNMSPEDSSIYLCSVERRLNTEAFFGQGTRLTVV.

The genes are TRBV11-2 and TRBJ1-1; the D is unclear. Trimming left V 2 bases short and J 4 bases short, with 11 bases between. The CDR3 extends over 14 amino acids. CDR1 is SGHAT and CDR2 is FQNNGV in the germline V gene. The CDR3 reads CASSLMGLGTEAFF. The CDR3 region has the DNA TGTGCCAGCAGCTTAATGGGGTTAGGCACTGAAGCTTTCTTT.

This clonotype occurred many times. The gene calls are TRBV7-9 and TRBJ1-3; D is ambiguous. Germline-derived CDR1 and CDR2 are SEHNR and FQNEAQ (reference sequence). The CDR3 is made up of 14 amino acids. Trimming left V 5 bases short and J 1 base short, with 9 bases between. CDR3: CASSKLGSGNTIYF. In DNA, the CDR3 is TGTGCCAGCAGCAAGCTGGGGTCTGGAAACACCATATATTTT.

There are a few counts of this clonotype. The chain has TRBV20-1 and TRBJ2-1; TRBD2 matches at 10 bases. This CDR3 is 14 amino acids long. Germline CDR1 DFQATT, CDR2 SNEGSKA (reference sequence). The V segment lost 6 bases and the J segment 9 bases; nucleotides outside the gene matches: 11. The CDR3 region is CSAAVGTSDREQFF. Here the CDR3 DNA reads TGCAGTGCCGCGGTTGGGACTAGCGACCGTGAGCAGTTCTTC.

This sequence joins TRBV6-5 and TRBJ2-2, with 9 bases identical to TRBD1. The germline gives CDR1 MNHEY, CDR2 SVGAGI. The CDR3 is made up of 16 amino acids. J was trimmed by 6 bases and V by 2 bases; bases with no gene match: 7. The CDR3 loop reads CASSYKRDRVSGELFF. The CDR3 coding sequence is TGTGCCAGCAGTTACAAACGGGACAGGGTATCCGGGGAGCTGTTTTTT.

In this sample, this clonotype turned up a few times. This chain connects TRBV14 to TRBJ1-1; D gene ambiguous. The ends were cut back, 1 base at V and 0 bases at J, with 9 bases in the middle. Germline CDR1 SGHDN, CDR2 FVKESK. The CDR3 spans 15 residues. The CDR3 here is CASSQVPQVNTEAFF. The CDR3 nucleotides are TGTGCCAGCAGCCAAGTTCCGCAGGTGAACACTGAAGCTTTCTTT.

Comments on this clonotype: The junction does not match germline at one end; this may be a read error. The chain joins TRBV7-2 to TRBJ1-3; no clear D. The CDR3 has 13 residues. Per germline, CDR1 SGHTA and CDR2 FQGNSA. CDR3 loop: CASSLGTGNTIHF. The CDR3 nucleotides read TGTGCCAGCAGCTTAGGAACCGGAAACACCATACATTTT.

The sample holds many counts of this clonotype. The chain couples TRBV5-1 to TRBJ1-1, with 10 nucleotides matching TRBD1. Germline loops: CDR1 SGHRS, CDR2 YFSETQ. This CDR3 spans 15 amino acids. Trimming at V came to 4 bases and at J to 6 bases, leaving 9 bases not matched to a gene. CDR3 nucleotide sequence: TGCGCCAGCAGCGCTGACAGGGGGCACGCCGCTGAAGCTTTCTTT. Encoded protein: CASSADRGHAAEAFF.

This clonotype showed up many times. The V call is TRBV2, the J call TRBJ2-4, with D uncertain. This CDR3 has 15 residues. Looked up from germline, CDR1 is SNHLY and CDR2 is FYNNEI. V was cut by 7 bases and J by 0 bases, with 13 bases left in between. The CDR3 bases are TGTGCCAGCATCCCTCCGGATCTAGCCAAAAACATTCAGTACTTC. Amino acid sequence: CASIPPDLAKNIQYF.

This clonotype showed up just a few times. The rearrangement joins TRBV20-1 to TRBJ1-2, with TRBD1 identical over 10 bases. V was clipped by 5 bases and J by 0 bases; unmatched bases: 3. Per germline, CDR1 DFQATT and CDR2 SNEGSKA (reference sequence). This CDR3 contains 14 residues. This CDR3 is CSAPGQGANYGYTF. The CDR3, as DNA: TGCAGTGCTCCAGGACAGGGGGCTAACTATGGCTACACCTTC.

This clonotype was seen ten or more times. The V call is TRBV2, the J call TRBJ1-2; 8 bases agree with TRBD1. With 5 bases clipped from V and 5 bases from J, the junction kept 10 bases outside the gene matches. This CDR3 has 15 amino acids. Germline assignment: CDR1 SNHLY and CDR2 FYNNEI. The CDR3 DNA sequence: TGTGCCAGCAGTCCATCAGGGGGCTCGGGGTATGGCTACACCTTC. It translates to CASSPSGGSGYGYTF. The variable domain in full, with the rest retrieved from reference TRBV2 and TRBJ1-2, is EPEVTQTPSHQVTQMGQEVILRCVPISNHLYFYWYRQILGQKVEFLVSFYNNEISEKSEIFDDQFSVERPDGSNFTLKIRSTKLEDSAMYFCASSPSGGSGYGYTFGSGTRLTVV.

The table lists this clonotype with many counts. The gene calls are TRBV11-1 and TRBJ2-1; TRBD1 agrees at 8 bases. CDR1 and CDR2 (germline): SGHAT, FQDESV (reference sequence). This CDR3 has 13 amino acids. V gave up 8 bases and J gave up 7 bases; unmatched junction bases: 7. CDR3 region: CASGQGAGNEQFF. CDR3 coding DNA: TGTGCCAGCGGGCAGGGGGCGGGTAATGAGCAGTTCTTC.

This clonotype has a count of ten or more. This chain joins TRBV5-5 and TRBJ1-1; D gene unclear. CDR1 is SGHKS, CDR2 YYEKEE, per germline (reference sequence). The CDR3 sequence is 12 residues long. Trimming pared 3 bases from V and 4 bases from J, leaving 7 bases between. CDR3 residues: CASSSVVTEAFF. The CDR3 nucleotides read TGTGCCAGCAGCTCGGTGGTCACTGAAGCTTTCTTT.

This clonotype was seen many times. V and J are TRBV5-1 and TRBJ2-7; D gene uncertain. This CDR3 region has 15 residues. Germline V gene lookup returns CDR1 SGHRS and CDR2 YFSETQ. Trimming shortened V by 0 bases and J by 5 bases, and 15 bases separated the two germline ends. CDR3 bases: TGCGCCAGCAGCTTGGTAGCAGAAATTAACCACGAGCAGTACTTC. Translation: CASSLVAEINHEQYF.

This clonotype appeared many times. The genes are TRBV7-8 and TRBJ1-5, with D tentatively TRBD1 (5 bases). CDR1 is SGHVS and CDR2 is FQNEAQ in the germline V gene. The V gene lost 1 base and the J gene lost 7 bases, with 17 bases spanning the gap. This CDR3 has 16 residues. The CDR3, as DNA: TGTGCCAGCAGCTTAGTCAGGCCAGGGAAGGGACAGCCCCAGCATTTT. This encodes CASSLVRPGKGQPQHF. Full variable domain (remainder filled in from reference TRBV7-8 and TRBJ1-5): GAGVSQSPRYKVAKRGQDVALRCDPISGHVSLFWYQQALGQGPEFLTYFQNEAQLDKSGLPSDRFFAERPEGSVSTLKIQRTQQEDSAVYLCASSLVRPGKGQPQHFGDGTRLSIL.

This clonotype was picked up many times. The rearrangement joins TRBV29-1 to TRBJ1-1; D is unresolved. This CDR3 has 12 residues. CDR1 and CDR2 from the germline V gene are SQVTM and ANQGSEA. V was shortened by 7 bases and J by 1 base, with 10 bases between the two germline ends. Here the CDR3 reads CSAGRGNTEAFF. CDR3 bases: TGCAGCGCTGGGCGAGGGAACACTGAAGCTTTCTTT.

This clonotype has at least ten counts. The rearrangement links TRBV11-3 to TRBJ2-1; the D is unclear. Germline-derived CDR1 and CDR2 are SGHNT and YENEEA. The CDR3 is 14 amino acids. Trimming shortened V by 1 base and J by 5 bases, and 9 bases separated the two germline ends. The CDR3 nucleotides are TGTGCCAGCAGCTTAGGGAGAGTTGACAATGAGCAGTTCTTC. It is translated as CASSLGRVDNEQFF.

This chain connects TRBV7-2 to TRBJ2-3; D call uncertain. This CDR3 is built from 14 residues. The V and J ends lost 5 bases and 0 bases respectively, with 9 bases between them. Germline CDR1 and CDR2: SGHTA and FQGNSA. CDR3 region: CASSPITSTDTQYF. CDR3 nucleotides: TGTGCCAGCAGCCCGATTACAAGCACAGATACGCAGTATTTT.

This clonotype was counted between two and nine times. V gene TRBV5-1 combines with J gene TRBJ2-3; D is uncertain. Looked up from germline, CDR1 is SGHRS and CDR2 is YFSETQ. The V end lost 0 bases, the J end lost 5 bases, and 10 bases lay between the germline ends. The CDR3 runs 14 residues. The CDR3 DNA is TGCGCCAGCAGCTTGGGGCCCCCACGAGATACGCAGTATTTT. Residues: CASSLGPPRDTQYF.

At least ten counts were recorded for this clonotype. The rearrangement links TRBV7-2 to TRBJ2-1; tentatively, D is TRBD2 (6 bases). With 3 bases removed from V and 8 bases from J, the gap between germline ends came to 17 bases. The CDR3 sequence is 15 residues long. Germline V gene lookup returns CDR1 SGHTA and CDR2 FQGNSA. The CDR3 here is CASSLAGFGRHEQFF. The CDR3, as DNA: TGTGCCAGCAGCTTGGCCGGGTTTGGGAGGCATGAGCAGTTCTTC.